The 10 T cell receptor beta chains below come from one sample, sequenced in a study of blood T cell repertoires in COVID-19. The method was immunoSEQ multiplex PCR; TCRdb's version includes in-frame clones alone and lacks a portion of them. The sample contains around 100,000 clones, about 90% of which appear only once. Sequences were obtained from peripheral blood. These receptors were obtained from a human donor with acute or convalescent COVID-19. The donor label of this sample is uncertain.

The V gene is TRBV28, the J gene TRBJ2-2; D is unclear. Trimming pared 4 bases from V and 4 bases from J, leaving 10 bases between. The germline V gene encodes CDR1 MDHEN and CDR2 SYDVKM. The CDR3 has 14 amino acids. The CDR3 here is CASSSAWLTGELFF. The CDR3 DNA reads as TGTGCCAGCAGTTCCGCCTGGCTCACCGGGGAGCTGTTTTTT.

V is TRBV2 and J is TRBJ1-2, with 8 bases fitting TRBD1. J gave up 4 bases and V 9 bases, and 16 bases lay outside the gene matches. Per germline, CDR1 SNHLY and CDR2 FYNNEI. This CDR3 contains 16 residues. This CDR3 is CARNDIDRGFGYGYTF. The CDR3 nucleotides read TGTGCCAGAAACGATATAGACAGGGGATTTGGCTATGGCTACACCTTC.

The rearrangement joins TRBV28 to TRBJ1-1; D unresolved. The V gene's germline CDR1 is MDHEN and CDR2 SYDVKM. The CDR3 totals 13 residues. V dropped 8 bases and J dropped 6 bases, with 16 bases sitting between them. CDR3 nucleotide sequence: TGTGCCAGCGTCAGGCCCCTATGGGCTGAAGCTTTCTTT. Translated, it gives CASVRPLWAEAFF.

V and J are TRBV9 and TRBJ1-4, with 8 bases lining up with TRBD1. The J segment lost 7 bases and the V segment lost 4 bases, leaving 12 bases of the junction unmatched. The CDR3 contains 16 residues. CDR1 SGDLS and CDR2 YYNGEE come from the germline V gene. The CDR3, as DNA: TGTGCCAGCAGCCTCGGGACAGGCCCTGTTGGTGAAAAACTGTTTTTT. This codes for CASSLGTGPVGEKLFF.

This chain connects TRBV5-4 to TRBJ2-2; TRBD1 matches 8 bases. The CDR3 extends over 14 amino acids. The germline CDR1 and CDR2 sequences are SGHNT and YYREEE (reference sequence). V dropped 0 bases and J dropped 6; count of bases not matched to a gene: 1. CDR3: CASSLGQGSGELFF. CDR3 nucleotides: TGTGCCAGCAGCTTGGGACAGGGGTCCGGGGAGCTGTTTTTT.

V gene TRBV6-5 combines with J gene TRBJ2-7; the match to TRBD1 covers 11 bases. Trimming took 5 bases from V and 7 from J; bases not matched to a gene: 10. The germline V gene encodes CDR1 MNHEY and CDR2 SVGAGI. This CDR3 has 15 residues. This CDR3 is CASSTSGTGGMEQYF. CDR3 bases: TGTGCCAGCAGTACCTCCGGGACAGGGGGGATGGAGCAGTACTTC.

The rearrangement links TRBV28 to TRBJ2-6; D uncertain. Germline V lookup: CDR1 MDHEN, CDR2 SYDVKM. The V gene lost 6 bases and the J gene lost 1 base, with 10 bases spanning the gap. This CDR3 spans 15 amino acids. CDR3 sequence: CASSRAGSGANVLTF. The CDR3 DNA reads TGTGCCAGCAGCCGCGCCGGGTCTGGGGCCAACGTCCTGACTTTC. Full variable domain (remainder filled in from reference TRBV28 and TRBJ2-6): DVKVTQSSRYLVKRTGEKVFLECVQDMDHENMFWYRQDPGLGLRLIYFSYDVKMKEKGDIPEGYSVSREKKERFSLILESASTNQTSMYLCASSRAGSGANVLTFGAGSRLTVL.

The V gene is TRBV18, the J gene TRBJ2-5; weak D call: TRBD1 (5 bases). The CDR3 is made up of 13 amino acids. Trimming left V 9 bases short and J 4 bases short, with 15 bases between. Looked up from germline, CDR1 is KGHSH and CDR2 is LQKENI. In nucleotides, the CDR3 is TGTGCCAGTCTATCGACAGTTCCAGAGACCCAGTACTTC. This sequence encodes CASLSTVPETQYF. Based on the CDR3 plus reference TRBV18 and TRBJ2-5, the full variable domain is NAGVMQNPRHLVRRRGQEARLRCSPMKGHSHVYWYRQLPEEGLKFMVYLQKENIIDESGMPKERFSAEFPKEGPSILRIQQVVRGDSAAYFCASLSTVPETQYFGPGTRLLVL.

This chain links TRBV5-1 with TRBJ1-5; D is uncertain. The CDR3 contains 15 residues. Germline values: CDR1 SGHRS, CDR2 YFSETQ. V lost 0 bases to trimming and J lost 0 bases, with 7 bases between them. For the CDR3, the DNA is TGCGCCAGCAGCTTGGCCGGGGATAGCAATCAGCCCCAGCATTTT. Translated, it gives CASSLAGDSNQPQHF.

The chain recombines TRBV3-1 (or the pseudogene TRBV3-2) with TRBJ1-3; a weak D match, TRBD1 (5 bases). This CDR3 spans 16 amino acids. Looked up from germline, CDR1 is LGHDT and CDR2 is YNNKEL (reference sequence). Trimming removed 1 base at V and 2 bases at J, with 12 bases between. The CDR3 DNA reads TGTGCCAGCAGCCAAGGGTCCTCAGGGACTGGAAACACCATATATTTT. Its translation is CASSQGSSGTGNTIYF.